These 27 T cell receptor beta chains came from one sample sequenced in a study of blood T cell repertoires in COVID-19. TCRdb keeps only in-frame clones here, not all; method: immunoSEQ multiplex PCR. This sample yields about 130,000 clones, of which 70% to 90% are seen a single time; roughly 2.1% belongs to the top ten. Sequencing was done on a sample of peripheral blood. Every receptor here comes from a man aged 65 to 79 with active COVID-19.

This sequence joins TRBV7-2 and TRBJ2-7, with D uncertain. The length of the CDR3 is 15 residues. With 5 bases removed from V and 6 bases from J, the gap between germline ends came to 20 bases. Germline values: CDR1 SGHTA, CDR2 FQGNSA. CDR3 protein: CASSQNPDVGGEQYF. In DNA form, the CDR3 reads TGTGCCAGCAGCCAAAATCCTGACGTCGGCGGCGAGCAGTACTTC.

V usage is TRBV4-2 and J usage is TRBJ2-1; 8 bases match TRBD1. V shed 1 base and J 5 bases; nucleotides not matched to a gene: 7. The CDR3 contains 16 residues. Germline V gives CDR1 LGHNA, CDR2 YNFKEQ. CDR3 DNA: TGTGCCAGCAGCCAAGTCCGGCAGGGGGCAGACAATGAGCAGTTCTTC. This codes for CASSQVRQGADNEQFF.

The chain recombines TRBV5-6 with TRBJ1-2; D is unresolved. V lost 10 bases and J lost 8, with 18 bases in between. Germline-derived CDR1 and CDR2 are SGHDT and YYEEEE. The CDR3 has 12 residues. Here the CDR3 reads CASRLGSRGYTF. The CDR3 region has the DNA TGTGCCTCACGTCTCGGGTCGAGGGGCTACACCTTC.

The gene calls are TRBV7-2 and TRBJ2-7; tentative D call: TRBD2 (6 bases). This CDR3 region has 16 residues. Germline V CDR1 and CDR2: SGHTA, FQGNSA. V lost 1 base and J lost 6, with 19 bases in between. The CDR3, as DNA: TGTGCCAGCAGCTTAGACGCGGGAAGGCCCTCGGCCGAGCAGTACTTC. Its protein product is CASSLDAGRPSAEQYF.

For the CDR3, the DNA is TGTGCCAGCAGCCGGGGACTAGCGGGGTCCCAAGAGACCCAGTACTTC. Translation gives CASSRGLAGSQETQYF. This chain uses TRBV5-5 with TRBJ2-5; 13 bases are shared with TRBD2. From germline, CDR1 is SGHKS and CDR2 YYEKEE (reference sequence). V lost 4 bases to trimming and J lost 1 base; unmatched junction nucleotides: 4. The CDR3 is 16 residues long.

The V gene is TRBV19, the J gene TRBJ1-1; the D gene is possibly TRBD1 (5 bases). The CDR3 totals 15 residues. V was shortened by 5 bases and J by 1 base, with 14 bases between the two germline ends. Germline V gene data show CDR1 as LNHDA and CDR2 as SQIVND (reference sequence). CDR3 sequence: CASSPPQVPNTEAFF. The CDR3 coding sequence is TGTGCCAGTAGTCCCCCACAGGTACCGAACACTGAAGCTTTCTTT.

The chain recombines TRBV19 with TRBJ2-2; 7 positions match TRBD2. The V gene's germline CDR1 is LNHDA and CDR2 SQIVND (reference sequence). Unmatched junction bases numbered 6, after V lost 3 bases and J lost 5 bases. This CDR3 is 15 amino acids long. CDR3 in DNA: TGTGCCAGTAGTATTCGAGGGGAGGGGACCGGGGAGCTGTTTTTT. This sequence encodes CASSIRGEGTGELFF.

The chain employs TRBV27 and TRBJ2-1, with 9 positions matching TRBD2. This CDR3 has 15 amino acids. Trimming at V came to 2 bases and at J to 8 bases, leaving 7 bases not matched to a gene. CDR1 MNHEY and CDR2 SMNVEV come from the germline V gene (reference sequence). The CDR3 nucleotides are TGTGCCAGCAGTTTAATAGCGGGAGCTGGTGATGAGCAGTTCTTC. It translates to CASSLIAGAGDEQFF.

V gene TRBV24-1 combines with J gene TRBJ2-7; D is unclear. The germline CDR1 and CDR2 sequences are KGHDR and SFDVKD. This CDR3 spans 14 amino acids. Trimming left V 3 bases short and J 3 bases short, with 11 bases between. The CDR3 loop reads CATSDSSRSYEQYF. As DNA, the CDR3 is TGTGCCACCAGTGATAGTAGCCGAAGCTACGAGCAGTACTTC.

Only a few counts were recorded for this clone. V gene TRBV30 combines with J gene TRBJ1-2; D is possibly TRBD1 (6 bases). The CDR3 is 14 residues long. The germline V gene encodes CDR1 GTSNPN and CDR2 SVGIG (reference sequence). V gave up 3 bases and J gave up 3 bases, with 14 bases separating them. CDR3 DNA sequence: TGTGCCTGGAGGACGGACAGTCTGGACTATGGCTACACCTTC. Translated: CAWRTDSLDYGYTF.

The chain uses TRBV5-5 and TRBJ2-7; no clear D. CDR3 length: 14 residues. V was clipped by 0 bases and J by 2 bases, with 9 bases between them. CDR1 and CDR2 (germline): SGHKS, YYEKEE (reference sequence). The CDR3 region has the DNA TGTGCCAGCAGCTTGGATCCAGTTCCCTACGAGCAGTACTTC. It codes for CASSLDPVPYEQYF. The whole variable domain, remainder taken from reference TRBV5-5 and TRBJ2-7, is DAGVTQSPTHLIKTRGQQVTLRCSPISGHKSVSWYQQVLGQGPQFIFQYYEKEERGRGNFPDRFSARQFPNYSSELNVNALLLGDSALYLCASSLDPVPYEQYFGPGTRLTVT.

The chain couples TRBV6-2 or TRBV6-3 to TRBJ2-7; D gene ambiguous. Germline V gene sequence: CDR1 MNHEY, CDR2 SVGEGT. The CDR3 is 15 residues long. V was cut by 3 bases and J by 3 bases, with 15 bases left in between. CDR3 region: CASSYETAPLYEQYF. As DNA, the CDR3 is TGTGCCAGCAGTTATGAGACTGCGCCCCTCTACGAGCAGTACTTC.

The chain combines TRBV2 with TRBJ2-1, with 8 positions matching TRBD2. There are 16 residues in the CDR3. CDR1 is SNHLY and CDR2 is FYNNEI in the germline V gene. V shed 7 bases, J shed 6 bases, and the junction held 14 bases outside the gene matches. The CDR3 nucleotides read TGTGCCAGCAACGTTTGGGCTAGCGGGTCTTCCAATGAGCAGTTCTTC. It translates to CASNVWASGSSNEQFF. Combining the CDR3 with reference TRBV2 and TRBJ2-1 gives the whole variable domain EPEVTQTPSHQVTQMGQEVILRCVPISNHLYFYWYRQILGQKVEFLVSFYNNEISEKSEIFDDQFSVERPDGSNFTLKIRSTKLEDSAMYFCASNVWASGSSNEQFFGPGTRLTVL.

The chain carries TRBV18 and TRBJ2-7, with D unclear. The CDR3 consists of 14 residues. Between the trimmed V and J ends, which lost 3 bases and 3 bases, there was a span of 12 bases. Germline V gene sequence: CDR1 KGHSH, CDR2 LQKENI. CDR3 nucleotides: TGTGCCAGCTCACCTTCCAGACAAAGCTACGAGCAGTACTTC. Translation: CASSPSRQSYEQYF.

The CDR3: CASKARDRGPEQYF. CDR3 DNA sequence: TGTGCCAGCAAGGCCCGGGACAGGGGTCCCGAGCAGTACTTC. The V call is TRBV6-6, the J call TRBJ2-7; 10 nucleotides agree with TRBD1. The CDR3 is made up of 14 amino acids. The V gene end was trimmed by 7 bases and the J gene end by 6 bases; junction bases not matched to a gene: 9. Germline CDR1 is MNHNY and CDR2 is SVGAGI (reference sequence).

V is TRBV15 and J is TRBJ2-7; the match to TRBD2 covers 12 bases. V shed 3 bases and J 5 bases; nucleotides not matched to a gene: 5. CDR1 is LNHNV and CDR2 is YYDKDF in the germline V gene (reference sequence). The CDR3 extends over 15 amino acids. CDR3 coding DNA: TGTGCCACCAGCAGTTCTAGCGGGAGGGCCGACGAGCAGTACTTC. Protein sequence: CATSSSSGRADEQYF.

The rearrangement uses TRBV27 and TRBJ2-1; 7 bases match TRBD1. This CDR3 has 15 amino acids. CDR1 and CDR2 (germline): MNHEY, SMNVEV (reference sequence). The J segment lost 5 bases and the V segment lost 5 bases, leaving 9 bases of the junction unmatched. The CDR3 region has the DNA TGTGCCAGCAGTCCGGGGACAGCCTCAAACAATGAGCAGTTCTTC. Translation gives CASSPGTASNNEQFF.

The J gene is TRBJ2-6, the V gene TRBV7-3, with 8 bases matching TRBD2. The CDR3 has 17 residues. Unmatched junction bases numbered 7, after V lost 5 bases and J lost 1 base. The germline V gene encodes CDR1 SGHTA and CDR2 FQGTGA. The CDR3 region is CASSPRTSQSGANVLTF. CDR3 DNA sequence: TGTGCCAGCAGCCCCCGGACTAGCCAGTCTGGGGCCAACGTCCTGACTTTC.

The chain recombines TRBV7-2 with TRBJ2-2; D is undetermined. The CDR3 is 14 residues long. Germline V gives CDR1 SGHTA, CDR2 FQGNSA. V was clipped by 4 bases and J by 7 bases, with 13 bases between them. CDR3 nucleotides: TGTGCCAGCAGCTCCGCCCAGCGAAGCGGGGAGCTGTTTTTT. It codes for CASSSAQRSGELFF.

This chain uses TRBV29-1 with TRBJ2-2; maybe TRBD2 (5 bases). This CDR3 is 13 amino acids long. V was trimmed by 6 bases and J by 6 bases, leaving 14 bases between them. Germline CDR1 reads SQVTM; CDR2 reads ANQGSEA. In nucleotides, the CDR3 is TGCAGCGTCCTATCAGTCGGGGCCGGGGAGCTGTTTTTT. Translating it yields CSVLSVGAGELFF.

V is TRBV9 and J is TRBJ2-2; 9 bases match TRBD1. Germline values: CDR1 SGDLS, CDR2 YYNGEE. After removal of 3 bases from V and 1 base from J, the junction contained 4 bases not matched to a gene. The CDR3 has 16 residues. CDR3 coding DNA: TGTGCCAGCAGCGCTGGGACAGGGCTGAACACCGGGGAGCTGTTTTTT. Translating it yields CASSAGTGLNTGELFF.

This clone appeared a few times. The V gene is TRBV5-6, the J gene TRBJ2-7; 8 bases map to TRBD2. V lost 6 bases, J lost 6 bases, and 8 bases stayed unmatched. CDR3 size: 13 residues. Germline CDR1 and CDR2: SGHDT and YYEEEE. In nucleotides, the CDR3 is TGTGCCAGCACTTCATCCGGGAGGGCCGAGCAGTACTTC. This codes for CASTSSGRAEQYF.

The chain joins TRBV9 to TRBJ2-1; 9 bases are shared with TRBD2. The CDR3 runs 15 residues. In germline, CDR1 is SGDLS, CDR2 YYNGEE. Trimming removed 2 bases from V and 7 bases from J; junction bases left unmatched: 7. CDR3 bases: TGTGCCAGCAGCGTTAGCGGGAGCTCTTTTAATGAGCAGTTCTTC. Residues: CASSVSGSSFNEQFF.

The V gene is TRBV19, the J gene TRBJ2-3; 7 nucleotides match TRBD2. Germline CDR1 LNHDA, CDR2 SQIVND (reference sequence). The J segment lost 3 bases and the V segment lost 6 bases, leaving 6 bases of the junction unmatched. CDR3 size: 14 residues. CDR3 region: CASRERGGTDTQYF. The CDR3 DNA reads TGTGCCAGTAGGGAGCGGGGAGGGACAGATACGCAGTATTTT.

The rearrangement uses TRBV5-8 and TRBJ2-7; unclear D gene. Trimming shortened V by 0 bases and J by 7 bases, and 11 bases separated the two germline ends. Germline-derived CDR1 and CDR2 are SGHTS and YDEGEE. This CDR3 is 13 amino acids long. The CDR3 nucleotides are TGTGCCAGCAGCTTGGACAAGGCCGGGGAGCAGTACTTC. The encoded protein is CASSLDKAGEQYF.

The chain uses TRBV28 and TRBJ2-7; unclear D gene. V lost 6 bases, J lost 2 bases, and 17 bases lay in between. From germline, CDR1 is MDHEN and CDR2 SYDVKM. There are 15 residues in the CDR3. CDR3 in amino acids: CASSFTDTTTYEQYF. DNA of the CDR3: TGTGCCAGCAGCTTCACAGACACCACAACCTACGAGCAGTACTTC. Combining the CDR3 with reference TRBV28 and TRBJ2-7 gives the whole variable domain DVKVTQSSRYLVKRTGEKVFLECVQDMDHENMFWYRQDPGLGLRLIYFSYDVKMKEKGDIPEGYSVSREKKERFSLILESASTNQTSMYLCASSFTDTTTYEQYFGPGTRLTVT.

This clone has a single count. The chain employs TRBV3-1 (or the pseudogene TRBV3-2) and TRBJ2-7, with D possibly TRBD1 on 6 matching bases. Trimming shortened V by 0 bases and J by 5 bases, and 8 bases separated the two germline ends. CDR1 is LGHDT, CDR2 YNNKEL, per germline (reference sequence). The CDR3 extends over 13 amino acids. For the CDR3, the DNA is TGTGCCAGCAGCCAAGACAGGGGAGACGAGCAGTACTTC. Its protein is CASSQDRGDEQYF.